This T cell receptor (beta chain) is drawn from a study of blood T cells in healthy people across ages. Primers used in a second PCR of roughly 7 to 12 cycles were a sample-barcoded 5' primer and a J-beta primer mix. MiXCR, applied by TCRdb to the 5' RACE reads, yields one record per CDR3 protein. The sample carries around 1,700,000 distinct CDR3 sequences, 28% recorded once. This clonotype was seen many times. Antigen specificity is unknown. The V end was cut by 0 bases, the J end by 1 base, with 9 bases between. Germline CDR1 reads SGHTA; CDR2 reads FQGNSA. This CDR3 is 15 amino acids long. The study, taken as a whole, reports: PBMC samples, being unsorted, prevented any conclusive comparison of naive and antigen-experienced cells.

The sequenced material came from blood. This sequence joins TRBV7-2 and TRBJ2-5; D might be TRBD1 or TRBD2, each matching 5 bases. This TCR derives from a woman aged 25 to 45 in good health. DNA of the CDR3: TGTGCCAGCAGCTTAGCGGGACGCACCCAAGAGACCCAGTACTTC. Translating it yields CASSLAGRTQETQYF.